Presented here are 30 T cell receptor beta chains from one specimen sequenced in a study of radiotherapy plus CTLA-4 blockade in lung cancer. Repertoires were generated with immunoSEQ multiplex PCR, while TCRdb's copy carries only in-frame clones and drops some. The repertoire holds over 100,000 clones, with roughly 77% as singletons. The material was peripheral blood, obtained from a patient treated with radiotherapy plus ipilimumab. Receptor source: a human donor with non-small cell lung cancer that progressed on radiotherapy plus ipilimumab. Some clones in this sample may be carry-over from other donors' samples.

This clone was counted only a few times. J is TRBJ1-2 and V is TRBV6-5; possibly TRBD1 for D (5 bases). V lost 0 bases to trimming and J lost 4 bases, with 12 bases between them. The length of the CDR3 is 15 residues. CDR1 MNHEY and CDR2 SVGAGI come from the germline V gene. CDR3 sequence (DNA): TGTGCCAGCAGTTACTCTGCGGGACGGGGCTATGGCTACACCTTC. The encoded protein is CASSYSAGRGYGYTF.

The V call is TRBV7-9, the J call TRBJ2-3; no clear D. CDR3 size: 11 residues. Between the trimmed V and J ends, which lost 5 bases and 9 bases, there was a span of 9 bases. Germline V gives CDR1 SEHNR, CDR2 FQNEAQ (reference sequence). CDR3 coding DNA: TGTGCCAGCAGCCCGGTGGAGACGCAGTATTTT. Its protein product is CASSPVETQYF.

The V gene is TRBV5-1, the J gene TRBJ2-7, with D possibly TRBD1 on 6 matching bases. This CDR3 spans 15 amino acids. Looked up from germline, CDR1 is SGHRS and CDR2 is YFSETQ. V was cut by 1 base and J by 2 bases, with 13 bases left in between. CDR3 protein: CASSLRAGGTYEQYF. CDR3 bases: TGCGCCAGCAGCTTGCGGGCTGGGGGCACCTACGAGCAGTACTTC. Supplemented by reference TRBV5-1 and TRBJ2-7, the full variable domain reads KAGVTQTPRYLIKTRGQQVTLSCSPISGHRSVSWYQQTPGQGLQFLFEYFSETQRNKGNFPGRFSGRQFSNSRSEMNVSTLELGDSALYLCASSLRAGGTYEQYFGPGTRLTVT.

This chain links TRBV2 with TRBJ2-2, with D maybe TRBD2 (6 bases). V was clipped by 7 bases and J by 2 bases, with 20 bases between them. Germline-derived CDR1 and CDR2 are SNHLY and FYNNEI. This CDR3 spans 17 amino acids. The CDR3 coding sequence is TGTGCCAGCACCCCAATGAGGGACTCACACAACACCGGGGAGCTGTTTTTT. It encodes CASTPMRDSHNTGELFF.

The V and J genes are TRBV19 and TRBJ1-2; 8 bases agree with TRBD1. The germline gives CDR1 LNHDA, CDR2 SQIVND (reference sequence). V was pared by 2 bases and J by 6 bases, with 8 bases of the junction left unmatched. This CDR3 is 15 amino acids long. The CDR3 reads CASSIQGAQVNGYTF. CDR3 bases: TGTGCCAGTAGTATACAGGGGGCGCAAGTGAATGGCTACACCTTC.

V gene TRBV19 combines with J gene TRBJ2-3, with 7 bases aligning to TRBD1. Losses at the gene ends were 2 bases for V and 3 bases for J; bases not matched to a gene: 5. The CDR3 totals 15 residues. The V gene's germline CDR1 is LNHDA and CDR2 SQIVND (reference sequence). The CDR3 region has the DNA TGTGCCAGTAGTATAAAGGGGGCTGTTACAGATACGCAGTATTTT. Translated: CASSIKGAVTDTQYF.

This chain joins TRBV4-3 and TRBJ1-2, with D unclear. CDR1 and CDR2 (germline): LGHNA, YSLEER. The CDR3 sequence is 12 residues long. The V and J ends lost 3 bases and 7 bases respectively, with 9 bases between them. CDR3 coding DNA: TGCGCCAGCAGCCACGGCAAATCTGGCTACACCTTC. Amino acid sequence: CASSHGKSGYTF.

This clone was found once. The chain links TRBV19 to TRBJ2-1, with D maybe TRBD2 (6 bases). Germline V gene lookup returns CDR1 LNHDA and CDR2 SQIVND (reference sequence). This CDR3 region has 13 residues. V was pared by 2 bases and J by 8 bases, with 10 bases between. The CDR3: CASSIKLAYEQFF. Here the CDR3 DNA reads TGTGCCAGTAGTATAAAACTAGCATATGAGCAGTTCTTC.

This clone was found a few times. This chain uses TRBV28 with TRBJ1-6, with a weak D call TRBD1 (6 bases). The CDR3 is 14 residues long. V lost 7 bases and J lost 8, with 15 bases in between. In germline, CDR1 is MDHEN, CDR2 SYDVKM. The CDR3 protein is CASTPGALYSPLHF. The CDR3 DNA is TGTGCCAGCACCCCAGGGGCTTTGTATTCACCCCTCCACTTT.

The chain couples TRBV5-1 to TRBJ1-3; 7 bases align to TRBD1. CDR1 and CDR2 (germline): SGHRS, YFSETQ. V shed 4 bases and J 3 bases; nucleotides not matched to a gene: 7. There are 15 residues in the CDR3. The DNA for the CDR3 is TGCGCCAGCAGCCAAACGACAGGGTATGGAAACACCATATATTTT. Translation: CASSQTTGYGNTIYF.

The J gene is TRBJ2-7, the V gene TRBV5-6, with a weak D call TRBD2 (6 bases). Trimming took 6 bases from V and 6 from J, leaving 19 bases between them. The CDR3 covers 14 residues. Germline CDR1 and CDR2: SGHDT and YYEEEE. The CDR3, as DNA: TGTGCCAGCACCTCCCGGGGGTGGTCTAGCGAGCAGTACTTC. Translation: CASTSRGWSSEQYF.

The DNA of the CDR3 is TGTGCCAGCACCCCCTGGTTGGGGGGAAGCTCCTACGAGCAGTACTTC. Its protein product is CASTPWLGGSSYEQYF. V usage is TRBV7-8 and J usage is TRBJ2-7; D perhaps matches TRBD2 (6 bases). The CDR3 has 16 amino acids. In germline, CDR1 is SGHVS, CDR2 FQNEAQ. Trimming cost V 7 bases and J 0 bases, with 19 bases left between them.

CDR3 bases: TGTGCCAGCAGTGCGACCGGGACAGGGGATTATGGCTACACCTTC. It codes for CASSATGTGDYGYTF. This sequence joins TRBV28 and TRBJ1-2; 10 bases agree with TRBD1. Per the germline V gene, CDR1 is MDHEN and CDR2 is SYDVKM. V gave up 5 bases and J gave up 5 bases; unmatched junction bases: 8. The CDR3 length is 15 residues.

This rearrangement joins TRBV5-4 to TRBJ1-2, with D maybe TRBD1 (6 bases). Germline V gene lookup returns CDR1 SGHNT and CDR2 YYREEE (reference sequence). Trimming took off 0 bases at V and 3 bases at J, with 12 bases between the two ends. The CDR3 is 15 residues long. For the CDR3, the DNA is TGTGCCAGCAGCTTGGGAGGGGGAACCTACTATGGCTACACCTTC. Amino acid sequence: CASSLGGGTYYGYTF.

This clone was counted once. The V and J genes are TRBV5-4 and TRBJ2-7, with D unresolved. CDR1 is SGHNT and CDR2 is YYREEE in the germline V gene (reference sequence). The V end lost 0 bases, the J end lost 4 bases, and 11 bases lay between the germline ends. The CDR3 covers 14 residues. The CDR3 coding sequence is TGTGCCAGCAGCTTGGGACAAGGGCCTTACGAGCAGTACTTC. This gives the protein CASSLGQGPYEQYF.

The V gene is TRBV11-3, the J gene TRBJ2-1; D possibly corresponds to TRBD2 (6 bases). This CDR3 spans 14 amino acids. Trimming removed 5 bases from V and 7 bases from J, with 15 bases in between. Germline assignment: CDR1 SGHNT and CDR2 YENEEA. Here the CDR3 DNA reads TGTGCCAGCAGCCCCGGACGGGAGAGTAATGAGCAGTTCTTC. This sequence encodes CASSPGRESNEQFF.

The chain links TRBV28 to TRBJ1-2; D unclear. The ends were cut back, 5 bases at V and 8 bases at J, with 12 bases in the middle. The CDR3 runs 12 residues. The germline V gene encodes CDR1 MDHEN and CDR2 SYDVKM. CDR3 residues: CASSLPGWGYTF. In DNA, the CDR3 is TGTGCCAGCAGTCTTCCAGGTTGGGGCTACACCTTC.

J is TRBJ2-5 and V is TRBV6-1; D remains unclear. The CDR3 length is 14 residues. Germline loops: CDR1 MNHNS, CDR2 SASEGT. The V and J ends lost 2 bases and 4 bases respectively, with 11 bases between them. The CDR3 is CASSENEALETQYF. DNA for the CDR3: TGTGCCAGCAGTGAAAATGAAGCATTAGAGACCCAGTACTTC.

The chain uses TRBV13 and TRBJ2-7; D remains unclear. The ends were cut back, 2 bases at V and 0 bases at J, with 11 bases in the middle. Per the germline V gene, CDR1 is PRHDT and CDR2 is FYEKMQ (reference sequence). This CDR3 region has 15 residues. DNA for the CDR3: TGTGCCAGCAGCTTATACACCTTCAGCTCCTACGAGCAGTACTTC. Amino acid sequence: CASSLYTFSSYEQYF.

This chain uses TRBV5-1 with TRBJ2-5; D gene uncertain. The germline V and J ends were trimmed by 6 bases and 5 bases, with 14 bases remaining between them. This CDR3 is 13 amino acids long. The germline V gene has CDR1 SGHRS and CDR2 YFSETQ. The DNA for the CDR3 is TGCGCCAGCACTATACTGGGTTTGGAGACCCAGTACTTC. Amino acids: CASTILGLETQYF. Together with reference TRBV5-1 and TRBJ2-5, the CDR3 gives the full variable domain: KAGVTQTPRYLIKTRGQQVTLSCSPISGHRSVSWYQQTPGQGLQFLFEYFSETQRNKGNFPGRFSGRQFSNSRSEMNVSTLELGDSALYLCASTILGLETQYFGPGTRLLVL.

V gene TRBV7-9 combines with J gene TRBJ1-1; D not certain. The germline CDR1 and CDR2 sequences are SEHNR and FQNEAQ (reference sequence). The CDR3 has 14 amino acids. V was shortened by 1 base and J by 4 bases, with 10 bases between the two germline ends. The CDR3 bases are TGTGCCAGCAGCTTAGTGGGCAGATTCACTGAAGCTTTCTTT. Residues: CASSLVGRFTEAFF. The complete variable domain, with remaining parts taken from reference TRBV7-9 and TRBJ1-1, reads DTGVSQNPRHKITKRGQNVTFRCDPISEHNRLYWYRQTLGQGPEFLTYFQNEAQLEKSRLLSDRFSAERPKGSFSTLEIQRTEQGDSAMYLCASSLVGRFTEAFFGQGTRLTVV.

This chain's CDR3 is CASMMTGGGGAFF. CDR3 nucleotides: TGTGCCAGCATGATGACAGGGGGCGGAGGAGCTTTCTTT. The genes are TRBV6-1 and TRBJ1-1; 10 positions agree with TRBD1. The germline V gene has CDR1 MNHNS and CDR2 SASEGT. V was pared by 7 bases and J by 10 bases, with 9 bases of the junction left unmatched. This CDR3 contains 13 residues.

The V call is TRBV29-1, the J call TRBJ1-5; the match to TRBD1 covers 8 bases. From germline, CDR1 is SQVTM and CDR2 ANQGSEA. The CDR3 is made up of 13 amino acids. V gave up 5 bases and J gave up 11 bases; unmatched junction bases: 11. The CDR3 region has the DNA TGCAGCGTTCTAACAAGGACAGGGCAGGCCCAGCATTTT. Its translation: CSVLTRTGQAQHF.

V gene TRBV9 combines with J gene TRBJ2-2; possible D gene TRBD2, 5 bases. The CDR3 has 14 residues. Trimming pared 6 bases from V and 0 bases from J, leaving 9 bases between. The germline CDR1 and CDR2 sequences are SGDLS and YYNGEE. The CDR3 DNA reads as TGTGCCAGCAAGAGGGAACCGAACACCGGGGAGCTGTTTTTT. The encoded protein is CASKREPNTGELFF.

This clone was observed once. J is TRBJ1-2 and V is TRBV29-1; 8 nucleotides align to TRBD1. With 7 bases clipped from V and 7 bases from J, the junction kept 8 bases outside the gene matches. The germline V gene encodes CDR1 SQVTM and CDR2 ANQGSEA. This CDR3 has 12 amino acids. CDR3 region: CSASDRGSGYTF. The CDR3 nucleotides are TGCAGCGCCAGCGACAGGGGTAGTGGCTACACCTTC.

This chain joins TRBV18 and TRBJ1-2, with D unresolved. V lost 3 bases to trimming and J lost 7 bases, with 15 bases between them. Germline CDR1 is KGHSH and CDR2 is LQKENI. The CDR3 has 14 residues. The CDR3 protein is CASSPPPGSGGYTF. Here the CDR3 DNA reads TGTGCCAGCTCACCCCCGCCGGGGAGCGGTGGCTACACCTTC. Filled out from reference TRBV18 and TRBJ1-2, the complete variable domain reads NAGVMQNPRHLVRRRGQEARLRCSPMKGHSHVYWYRQLPEEGLKFMVYLQKENIIDESGMPKERFSAEFPKEGPSILRIQQVVRGDSAAYFCASSPPPGSGGYTFGSGTRLTVV.

V and J are TRBV5-6 and TRBJ2-7; TRBD2 matches 8 bases. J was trimmed by 2 bases and V by 2 bases; bases with no gene match: 6. Germline loops: CDR1 SGHDT, CDR2 YYEEEE. There are 15 residues in the CDR3. The DNA of the CDR3 is TGTGCCAGCAGCTTCCGGGGGGGAAAGGCCTACGAGCAGTACTTC. This sequence encodes CASSFRGGKAYEQYF.

The chain is built from TRBV7-2 and TRBJ1-6; D ambiguous. Per germline, CDR1 SGHTA and CDR2 FQGNSA. This CDR3 contains 16 residues. V was trimmed by 6 bases and J by 9 bases, leaving 21 bases between them. CDR3: CASRELEGRRSSPLHF. In nucleotides, the CDR3 is TGTGCCAGCAGAGAATTAGAAGGGAGGCGAAGTTCACCCCTCCACTTT.

The CDR3: CASSLEGGHEQYF. In nucleotides, the CDR3 is TGCGCCAGCAGCTTGGAAGGGGGCCACGAGCAGTACTTC. The chain has TRBV5-1 and TRBJ2-5; 7 nucleotides align to TRBD1. The tail of the sequence fits TRBJ2-7 better, so the J call may be wrong. This CDR3 comprises 13 residues. The V gene's germline CDR1 is SGHRS and CDR2 YFSETQ.

In this sample, this clone turned up once. CDR3 loop: CASSWTGKDGYTF. CDR3 nucleotides: TGTGCCAGCAGTTGGACAGGGAAGGATGGCTACACCTTC. The rearrangement joins TRBV6-1 to TRBJ1-2; 8 nucleotides match TRBD1. This CDR3 spans 13 amino acids. The V gene's germline CDR1 is MNHNS and CDR2 SASEGT. Trimming removed 5 bases from V and 6 bases from J; junction bases left unmatched: 5.